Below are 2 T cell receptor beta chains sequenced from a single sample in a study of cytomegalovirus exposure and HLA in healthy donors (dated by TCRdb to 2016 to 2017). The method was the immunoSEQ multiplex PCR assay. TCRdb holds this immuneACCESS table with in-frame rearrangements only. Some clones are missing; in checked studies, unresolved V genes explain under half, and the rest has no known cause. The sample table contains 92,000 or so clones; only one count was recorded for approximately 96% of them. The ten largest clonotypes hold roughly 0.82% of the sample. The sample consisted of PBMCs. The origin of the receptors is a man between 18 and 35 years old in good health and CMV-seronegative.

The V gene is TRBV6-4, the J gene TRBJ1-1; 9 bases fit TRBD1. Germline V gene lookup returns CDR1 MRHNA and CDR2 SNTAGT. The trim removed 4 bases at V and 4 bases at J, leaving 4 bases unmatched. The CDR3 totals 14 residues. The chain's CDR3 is CASSGTGESTEAFF. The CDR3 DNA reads TGTGCCAGCAGTGGGACAGGGGAAAGCACTGAAGCTTTCTTT.

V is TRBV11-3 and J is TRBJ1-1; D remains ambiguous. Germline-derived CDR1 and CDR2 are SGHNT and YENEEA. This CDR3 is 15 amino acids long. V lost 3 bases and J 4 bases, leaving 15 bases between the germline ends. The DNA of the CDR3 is TGTGCCAGCAGCTTGGGGTTGGGCAGCGGCACTGAAGCTTTCTTT. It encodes CASSLGLGSGTEAFF.